This T cell receptor (beta chain) was found in a study of blood T cell repertoires in COVID-19. Turning to the study itself: Samples of COVID-19 (acute and convalescent) were obtained from the United States, Italy and Spain. T cells, B-cell-depleted T cells, or PBMCs provided the cDNA or gDNA that served as material.

In the source study's methods: Reference gene primer amplification gave nucleated cell count estimates. Assay used: immunoSEQ multiplex PCR; TCRdb lists only in-frame clones, some missing. That table gives V, J and clone size, and the DNA gave D and trimming. The table shows 150,000 to 200,000 clones, with roughly 88% occurring only once. The sample holds one count of this clone. This receptor was identified in a human donor with active or convalescent COVID-19. The donor label of this sample is uncertain. What was sequenced was peripheral blood.

Here the CDR3 reads CASSNPLAGGLPLLEQYF. The CDR3 nucleotides read TGTGCCAGCAGCAACCCACTAGCGGGGGGGCTCCCTCTTTTGGAGCAGTACTTC. This chain connects TRBV5-6 to TRBJ2-7, with TRBD2 identical over 13 bases. From germline, CDR1 is SGHDT and CDR2 YYEEEE. After removal of 4 bases from V and 7 bases from J, the junction contained 17 bases not matched to a gene. CDR3 length: 18 residues.